Included here is one T cell receptor (beta chain) sequence, with context. Its antigen remains unidentified. Base qualities are not recorded, but no much larger clone differs from it by a single base. Its CDR3 holds 13 amino acids, cysteine through phenylalanine. Here the CDR3 DNA is all that survives: 39 bases in frame from base 1. Trimming removed 1 base from V and 4 bases from J, leaving 6 bases between the germline ends. Looking up the germline V gene yields CDR1 SGHRS and CDR2 YFSETQ. The time point label corresponds to: peripheral blood 12 weeks after first pembrolizumab dose. Mismatch repair deficiency was established in every enrolled patient by polymerase chain reaction or immunohistochemistry. TCR sequencing was carried out for three patients who responded to pembrolizumab therapy. The phase II trial prospectively evaluated PD-1 blockade with pembrolizumab in advanced mismatch repair-deficient cancers, independent of tissue of origin. Peripheral blood T cell samples were collected serially, before PD-1 blockade began and at several time points afterward. The timing of each blood sample was reported as weeks after the first dose of pembrolizumab.

This record comes from a study of PD-1 blockade in mismatch repair-deficient tumors (dated by TCRdb to the late 2010s). General notes on the study: Between September 2013 and late 2016, the trial enrolled 65 to 95 consecutive patients with some twelve types of mismatch repair-deficient cancer, all of whom had received prior treatment and were progressing. Deep sequencing of TCR CDR3 regions was used to track tumor-associated T cell clones in peripheral blood of patients responding to PD-1 blockade. Points the paper makes about the study in general: Clones residing in the tumor, which were often undetectable in blood before treatment, expanded quickly after pembrolizumab and then contracted, generally before radiologic responses.

The library was generated by the immunoSEQ multiplex PCR assay. Here the immuneACCESS table is served through TCRdb, limited to in-frame sequences with V and J called. Missing clones are a known gap in these copies; in checked studies unresolved V genes cover under half, and the rest lacks a known reason. The table for this sample lists around 23,000 clones; 83% of them were counted only once. Jointly, the top ten make up around 20% of the sample. This clonotype was obtained from an adult with mismatch repair-deficient cancer. The receptor chain draws on TRBV5-1 and TRBJ1-5; no D gene call is confident. The material sequenced was peripheral blood, taken 12 weeks after starting pembrolizumab. This receptor has the CDR3 CASSLSTNQPQHF. The bases are TGCGCCAGCAGCTTGTCGACAAATCAGCCCCAGCATTTT.